This TCR beta chain was obtained from a study of blood T cell repertoires in COVID-19. The wider study: The United States, Italy and Spain provided the acute and convalescent COVID-19 samples. The cDNA or gDNA used as material had been derived from T cells, B-cell-depleted T cells, or PBMCs.

This CDR3 region has 13 residues. Trimming removed 5 bases from V and 2 bases from J, with 7 bases in between. In germline, CDR1 is MNHEY, CDR2 SVGEGT. Original processing methods: Estimation of nucleated cell counts relied on the amplification of reference gene primers. TCRdb's copy holds only in-frame clones and misses some; the assay was immunoSEQ multiplex PCR. D and trimming come from the DNA, and the V and J calls and clone size come from that table. The sample records 150,000 to 170,000 clones, 80% to 90% being singletons. Enrollment of patients from Seattle took place during active infection, with longitudinal follow-up. This clone occurred once.

The sample taken for sequencing was peripheral blood. This clonotype was obtained from a woman between 55 and 75 years old with COVID-19, enrolled during active disease. The chain recombines TRBV6-2 or TRBV6-3 with TRBJ1-3, with D hard to call. The CDR3 bases are TGTGCCAGCAGTATCCTTCCTGGAAACACCATATATTTT. Its protein product is CASSILPGNTIYF.